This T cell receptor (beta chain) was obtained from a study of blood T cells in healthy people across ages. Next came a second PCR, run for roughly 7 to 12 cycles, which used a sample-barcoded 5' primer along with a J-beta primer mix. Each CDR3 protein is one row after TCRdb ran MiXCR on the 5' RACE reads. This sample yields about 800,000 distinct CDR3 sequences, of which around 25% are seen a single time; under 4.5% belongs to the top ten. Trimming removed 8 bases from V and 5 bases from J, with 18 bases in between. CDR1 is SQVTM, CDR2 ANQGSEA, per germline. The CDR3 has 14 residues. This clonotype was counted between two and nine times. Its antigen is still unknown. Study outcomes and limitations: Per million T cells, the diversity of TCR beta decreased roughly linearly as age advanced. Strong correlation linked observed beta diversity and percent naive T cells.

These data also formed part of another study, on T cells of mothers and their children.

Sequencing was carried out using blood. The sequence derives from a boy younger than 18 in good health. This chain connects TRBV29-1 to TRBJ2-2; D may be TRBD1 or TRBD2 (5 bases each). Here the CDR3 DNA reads TGCAGCAATAACCGGGGCTTAGCTACCGGGGAGCTGTTTTTT. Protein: CSNNRGLATGELFF.